Below, 15 T cell receptor beta chains from the same sample are listed, as sequenced in a study of response to subunit inactivated influenza vaccine. Each CDR3 protein is one row after TCRdb ran MiXCR on the RT-PCR reads. The sample includes about 480,000 distinct CDR3 sequences, 10% to 15% seen only once; the top ten take about an eighth. The sequenced sample was PBMCs from blood, obtained 40 to 50 days after vaccination. The origin of the receptors is a man aged 45-65 years who received an inactivated influenza vaccine.

Here the CDR3 DNA reads TGTGCCACCAGCAGAGATCTGGCCGACGAGCAGTACTTC. Translating gives CATSRDLADEQYF. The rearrangement uses TRBV15 and TRBJ2-7; D gene ambiguous. This CDR3 is built from 13 residues. From germline, CDR1 is LNHNV and CDR2 YYDKDF (reference sequence). Trimming left V 0 bases short and J 5 bases short, with 8 bases between.

The chain recombines TRBV24-1 with TRBJ2-5; 9 bases fit TRBD1. Germline lookup yields CDR1 KGHDR and CDR2 SFDVKD. CDR3 length: 14 amino acids. The trim removed 6 bases at V and 5 bases at J, leaving 6 bases unmatched. CDR3 region: CATSSGTGYETQYF. In DNA, the CDR3 is TGTGCCACCAGTTCCGGGACAGGGTATGAGACCCAGTACTTC.

As DNA, the CDR3 is TGTGCCAGCAGACCACAGCTGAACACTGAAGCTTTCTTT. Protein sequence: CASRPQLNTEAFF. J is TRBJ1-1 and V is TRBV6-2 or TRBV6-3; D not certain. This CDR3 spans 13 amino acids. V lost 6 bases and J lost 0, with 8 bases in between. Germline CDR1 reads MNHEY; CDR2 reads SVGEGT.

A word on this clonotype: With a much larger clone just one base away, this may be a read error. The chain employs TRBV29-1 and TRBJ2-5, with D possibly TRBD2 on 5 matching bases. Looked up from germline, CDR1 is SQVTM and CDR2 is ANQGSEA. CDR3 length: 12 amino acids. The CDR3 sequence: CSAGSRQDTQYF. In DNA, the CDR3 is TGCAGCGCGGGGAGCCGCCAAGACACCCAGTACTTC.

This clonotype was seen a few times. The chain joins TRBV5-4 to TRBJ2-3; TRBD2 aligns across 10 bases. Germline V gene lookup returns CDR1 SGHNT and CDR2 YYREEE (reference sequence). The CDR3 extends over 18 amino acids. The V and J ends lost 0 bases and 0 bases, in that order; junction bases with no gene match: 7. CDR3 coding DNA: TGTGCCAGCAGCTTGGCCTTAGCGGGGGGCCGGAGCACAGATACGCAGTATTTT. Protein sequence: CASSLALAGGRSTDTQYF.

The sample holds a few counts of this clonotype. The chain couples TRBV29-1 to TRBJ2-4; D is possibly TRBD2 (6 bases). Trimming shortened V by 3 bases and J by 6 bases, and 15 bases separated the two germline ends. This CDR3 region has 14 residues. Per the germline V gene, CDR1 is SQVTM and CDR2 is ANQGSEA. The CDR3 coding sequence is TGCAGCGTTGAGGGGCGGGGTGAGCGAAACATTCAGTACTTC. Protein: CSVEGRGERNIQYF.

This clonotype has a handful of counts. The chain links TRBV4-2 to TRBJ2-6; D not certain. The V and J ends lost 1 base and 0 bases respectively, with 13 bases between them. The CDR3 covers 18 residues. Germline V gene lookup returns CDR1 LGHNA and CDR2 YNFKEQ. CDR3 amino acids: CASSQAVRPVSGANVLTF. The CDR3 bases are TGTGCCAGCAGCCAAGCCGTGCGGCCAGTCTCTGGGGCCAACGTCCTGACTTTC.

This chain joins TRBV20-1 and TRBJ2-7; perhaps TRBD2 as D (6 bases). CDR1 and CDR2 (germline): DFQATT, SNEGSKA (reference sequence). This CDR3 comprises 17 residues. The V end was cut by 2 bases, the J end by 2 bases, with 22 bases between. The CDR3 loop reads CSARSTIFSGNPYEQYF. CDR3 bases: TGCAGTGCTAGATCTACCATTTTTAGCGGAAATCCCTACGAGCAGTACTTC.

The table lists this clonotype with many counts. The chain is built from TRBV5-1 and TRBJ2-7; 7 bases map to TRBD2. Losses at the gene ends were 0 bases for V and 6 bases for J; bases not matched to a gene: 12. The V gene's germline CDR1 is SGHRS and CDR2 YFSETQ. CDR3 length equals 16 residues. The CDR3 loop reads CASSLAGGRALSEQYF. The CDR3 nucleotides are TGCGCCAGCAGCTTGGCCGGTGGGAGGGCCTTATCCGAGCAGTACTTC.

This clonotype was seen a handful of times. The chain joins TRBV5-1 to TRBJ2-7, with TRBD2 identical over 8 bases. The CDR3 spans 17 residues. Trimming removed 4 bases from V and 0 bases from J; junction bases left unmatched: 12. CDR1 is SGHRS and CDR2 is YFSETQ in the germline V gene. The CDR3 region is CASSAVYSGTSSYEQYF. The CDR3, as DNA: TGCGCCAGCAGCGCCGTGTATTCCGGGACTAGCTCCTACGAGCAGTACTTC.

This clonotype has a count of ten or more. J is TRBJ2-5 and V is TRBV4-2, with D uncertain. The V end was cut by 0 bases, the J end by 5 bases, with 10 bases between. The CDR3 consists of 14 residues. Per germline, CDR1 LGHNA and CDR2 YNFKEQ. This chain's CDR3 is CASSQEVASETQYF. As DNA, the CDR3 is TGTGCCAGCAGCCAAGAAGTAGCCTCCGAGACCCAGTACTTC.

This clonotype turned up a few times. The chain combines TRBV5-1 with TRBJ1-1; 12 nucleotides line up with TRBD1. From germline, CDR1 is SGHRS and CDR2 YFSETQ. The CDR3 is 16 amino acids. Trimming cost V 4 bases and J 4 bases; bases outside gene matches: 8. CDR3 bases: TGCGCCAGCAGCGGCGGGACAGGGGGCGCGAGCACTGAAGCTTTCTTT. Translating gives CASSGGTGGASTEAFF.

This clonotype is a singleton in its sample. The CDR3 DNA reads as TGTGCCAGCAGCCAAGGTTCTAGGATCAACTACGAGCAGTACTTC. Amino acids: CASSQGSRINYEQYF. The rearrangement links TRBV3-1 to TRBJ2-7; D is unclear. This CDR3 spans 15 amino acids. Germline CDR1 reads LGHDT; CDR2 reads YNNKEL (reference sequence). V was trimmed by 1 base and J by 3 bases, leaving 13 bases between them.

V and J are TRBV12-3 or TRBV12-4 and TRBJ2-7; 8 bases match TRBD1. V was pared by 5 bases and J by 2 bases, with 8 bases of the junction left unmatched. The length of the CDR3 is 15 residues. CDR3 amino acids: CASSPGQGWTYEQYF. In nucleotides, the CDR3 is TGTGCCAGCAGTCCCGGACAGGGATGGACCTACGAGCAGTACTTC.

The chain is built from TRBV5-1 and TRBJ2-3, with 10 positions matching TRBD2. V lost 3 bases and J lost 2; bases outside the gene matches: 3. CDR1 SGHRS and CDR2 YFSETQ come from the germline V gene. This CDR3 has 15 residues. In DNA, the CDR3 is TGCGCCAGCAGCTATACTAGCGGGGTCACAGATACGCAGTATTTT. Protein product: CASSYTSGVTDTQYF. The whole variable domain, remainder taken from reference TRBV5-1 and TRBJ2-3, is KAGVTQTPRYLIKTRGQQVTLSCSPISGHRSVSWYQQTPGQGLQFLFEYFSETQRNKGNFPGRFSGRQFSNSRSEMNVSTLELGDSALYLCASSYTSGVTDTQYFGPGTRLTVL.